This TCR beta chain was profiled in a study of T cell changes during pregnancy in multiple sclerosis. Using immunoSEQ multiplex PCR, the repertoire was profiled, and TCRdb retains in-frame clones only, with some absent. The sample has more than 20,000 clones, around 93% seen once. The length of the CDR3 is 14 residues. Germline CDR1 is SGHAT and CDR2 is FQNNGV. Trimming took off 5 bases at V and 1 base at J, with 11 bases between the two ends. V is TRBV11-2 and J is TRBJ2-5; no clear D. This specimen was CD8+ T cells from peripheral blood mononuclear cells, taken in the third trimester of pregnancy. This sequence was found in a female donor with multiple sclerosis, enrolled in a pregnancy study. CDR3 sequence reads: CASSPLFLQETQYF. The CDR3 nucleotides are TGTGCCAGCAGCCCCCTGTTTCTCCAAGAGACCCAGTACTTC.